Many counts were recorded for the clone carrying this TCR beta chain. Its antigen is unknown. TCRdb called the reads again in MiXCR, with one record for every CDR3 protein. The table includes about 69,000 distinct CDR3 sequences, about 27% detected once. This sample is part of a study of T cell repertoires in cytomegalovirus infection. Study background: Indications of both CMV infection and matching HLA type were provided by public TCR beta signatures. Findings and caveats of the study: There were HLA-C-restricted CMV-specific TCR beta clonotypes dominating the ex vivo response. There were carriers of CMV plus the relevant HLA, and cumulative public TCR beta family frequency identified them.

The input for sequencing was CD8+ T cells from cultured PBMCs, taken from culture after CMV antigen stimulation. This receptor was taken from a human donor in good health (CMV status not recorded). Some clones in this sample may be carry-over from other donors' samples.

The CDR3 sequence: CATNPGGNTEAFF. In DNA, the CDR3 is TGTGCCACCAATCCCGGTGGGAACACTGAAGCTTTCTTT. The V call is TRBV27, the J call TRBJ1-1; D ambiguous. CDR1 and CDR2 from the germline V gene are MNHEY and SMNVEV (reference sequence). The CDR3 has 13 amino acids. Trimming cost V 10 bases and J 1 base, with 13 bases left between them.